This TCR beta chain was profiled in a study of identical twins. This clonotype occurred many times. TCRdb reprocessed the 5' RACE reads with MiXCR, giving one entry per CDR3 protein. The data hold 250,000 or so distinct CDR3 sequences, with around 8% observed a single time. The CDR3 totals 14 residues. Looked up from germline, CDR1 is MNHEY and CDR2 is SVGAGI. The V gene lost 2 bases and the J gene lost 10 bases, with 12 bases spanning the gap. Another study also made use of these data, one on yellow fever vaccine responses in identical twins.

This TCR was sampled from a woman under 30 in good health. The genes are TRBV6-5 and TRBJ1-6; possibly TRBD1 for D (6 bases). The sample comprised CD8+ T cells sorted from blood. CDR3 coding DNA: TGTGCCAGCAGTTACAGGGGGGCAGGGTCACCCCTCCACTTT. Its protein is CASSYRGAGSPLHF.